This T cell receptor beta chain came from a study of T cell responses to AZD1222 COVID-19 vaccine. Broader study findings: Unmutated regions of variants are reportedly targeted by nearly half of spike-specific TCRs. Donors were mostly white British, more females; clonal diversity possibly underestimated. Sampling captured repertoires only after the peak T cell response.

Data came from immunoSEQ multiplex PCR; TCRdb stores just in-frame clones and leaves some out. The table has about 150,000 clones, over 85% seen once. The table lists this clone with a count of one. Its cognate antigen is unknown. The germline CDR1 and CDR2 sequences are MDHEN and SYDVKM. The CDR3 consists of 14 residues. Between the trimmed V and J ends, which lost 4 bases and 0 bases, there was a span of 7 bases. This TCR derives from an adult in good health. Here the sequenced sample was peripheral blood, taken on day 0 of AZD1222 vaccination. The genes are TRBV28 and TRBJ1-5; possible D gene TRBD1, 5 bases. The CDR3 region has the DNA TGTGCCAGCAGTTCGACAGTTAGCAATCAGCCCCAGCATTTT. Its translation: CASSSTVSNQPQHF.